The 26 T cell receptor beta chains listed next were all sequenced from one sample in a study of memory CD8 T cells in hepatitis C reinfection. TCRdb's copy holds only in-frame clones and misses some; the assay was immunoSEQ multiplex PCR. The data contain tens of thousands of clones, nearly 90% of them singletons. Time point given: late/post reinfection, 12 to 24 weeks after detection. Sorted cells were sequenced directly ex vivo without any in vitro expansion. The sequencing sample was made of naive CD8+ T cells sorted from blood. The receptors stem from a man younger than 35 with hepatitis C virus infection.

The chain combines TRBV14 with TRBJ2-3; 7 nucleotides line up with TRBD2. Unmatched junction bases numbered 4, after V lost 1 base and J lost 3 bases. This CDR3 is 15 amino acids long. The V gene's germline CDR1 is SGHDN and CDR2 FVKESK. The CDR3 region has the DNA TGTGCCAGCAGCCAAGCGTCGGGAGGAACAGATACGCAGTATTTT. Translated: CASSQASGGTDTQYF.

The V call is TRBV11-2, the J call TRBJ2-7, with D uncertain. V lost 1 base to trimming and J lost 5 bases, with 6 bases between them. This CDR3 comprises 12 residues. CDR1 is SGHAT and CDR2 is FQNNGV in the germline V gene. Written as DNA, the CDR3 is TGTGCCAGCAGCTTAGTTCTCCACGAGCAGTACTTC. It encodes CASSLVLHEQYF.

This clone was detected once. The V call is TRBV7-9, the J call TRBJ2-7; 12 bases fit TRBD2. The CDR3 runs 15 residues. The V gene's germline CDR1 is SEHNR and CDR2 FQNEAQ (reference sequence). V was pared by 5 bases and J by 7 bases, with 9 bases of the junction left unmatched. The CDR3 loop is CASSPLAGGPGEQYF. The CDR3 DNA follows: TGTGCCAGCAGCCCTCTAGCGGGAGGGCCGGGTGAGCAGTACTTC.

The chain employs TRBV14 and TRBJ2-2; 10 nucleotides match TRBD2. The CDR3 is made up of 20 amino acids. The germline V gene encodes CDR1 SGHDN and CDR2 FVKESK. J gave up 1 base and V 0 bases, and 11 bases lay outside the gene matches. The CDR3 loop reads CASSQDLPAGGPKNTGELFF. The CDR3 bases are TGTGCCAGCAGCCAAGATCTCCCAGCGGGAGGGCCGAAGAACACCGGGGAGCTGTTTTTT.

This chain links TRBV7-2 with TRBJ2-1, with TRBD2 matching over 10 bases. The CDR3 consists of 14 residues. The J segment lost 15 bases and the V segment lost 1 base, leaving 9 bases of the junction unmatched. CDR1 SGHTA and CDR2 FQGNSA come from the germline V gene. The CDR3 region is CASSLGDLAGDRFF. CDR3 nucleotides: TGTGCCAGCAGCTTAGGAGATCTAGCGGGAGATAGGTTCTTC.

The chain uses TRBV19 and TRBJ2-7, with 7 positions matching TRBD1. J was trimmed by 9 bases and V by 4 bases; bases with no gene match: 6. The CDR3 has 12 residues. Germline CDR1 reads LNHDA; CDR2 reads SQIVND (reference sequence). The DNA for the CDR3 is TGTGCCAGTAGTAACGGACAGGAAGGGCAGTACTTC. This codes for CASSNGQEGQYF.

V is TRBV7-6 and J is TRBJ1-2; TRBD1 agrees at 8 bases. This CDR3 comprises 14 residues. With 4 bases clipped from V and 5 bases from J, the junction kept 6 bases outside the gene matches. Germline CDR1 reads SGHVS; CDR2 reads FNYEAQ. The CDR3 reads CASSSDRENYGYTF. CDR3 DNA: TGTGCCAGCAGCTCGGACAGGGAAAATTATGGCTACACCTTC.

This clone has just one count. The chain uses TRBV19 and TRBJ1-1; tentative D call: TRBD1 (6 bases). The germline V gene has CDR1 LNHDA and CDR2 SQIVND (reference sequence). The CDR3 extends over 15 amino acids. The germline V and J ends were trimmed by 5 bases and 3 bases, with 16 bases remaining between them. The CDR3 coding sequence is TGTGCCAGTAGTTCACCCCCTGGACAGTACACTGAAGCTTTCTTT. Its protein is CASSSPPGQYTEAFF.

This chain links TRBV9 with TRBJ2-3, with a tentative D call TRBD1 (6 bases). Trimming shortened V by 4 bases and J by 4 bases, and 16 bases separated the two germline ends. The germline V gene has CDR1 SGDLS and CDR2 YYNGEE. The CDR3 length is 15 residues. CDR3 sequence (DNA): TGTGCCAGCAGCCCATGGGGGCCGGGTTCAGATACGCAGTATTTT. As protein: CASSPWGPGSDTQYF.

This clone was detected a few times. This chain links TRBV19 with TRBJ1-3; D gene uncertain. The CDR3 has 15 amino acids. Trimming shortened V by 5 bases and J by 0 bases, and 11 bases separated the two germline ends. CDR1 is LNHDA, CDR2 SQIVND, per germline (reference sequence). In DNA, the CDR3 is TGTGCCAGTAGTGCGGGGAAAAGCTCTGGAAACACCATATATTTT. This encodes CASSAGKSSGNTIYF.

The V gene is TRBV6-5, the J gene TRBJ1-1; 11 positions match TRBD1. The CDR3 covers 14 residues. Trimming took 6 bases from V and 5 from J; bases not matched to a gene: 5. In germline, CDR1 is MNHEY, CDR2 SVGAGI. The DNA of the CDR3 is TGTGCCAGCAGGGACAGGGGGCGCCGGACTGAAGCTTTCTTT. Residues: CASRDRGRRTEAFF.

The chain has TRBV28 and TRBJ2-6; 9 positions agree with TRBD1. Per germline, CDR1 MDHEN and CDR2 SYDVKM. Germline trimming cut 9 bases from V and 0 bases from J; bases unmatched to any gene: 12. The CDR3 is 18 amino acids. The CDR3 spells CASFPGQGIYSGANVLTF. CDR3 in DNA: TGTGCCAGTTTCCCGGGACAGGGAATTTACTCTGGGGCCAACGTCCTGACTTTC.

The CDR3 bases are TGTGCCAGCAGCTTACCAAGGCACAGCGGAGCCGGTGCGAGCAGACCGATCTACGAGCAGTACTTC. Translated: CASSLPRHSGAGASRPIYEQYF. The V gene is TRBV7-8, the J gene TRBJ2-7, with D perhaps matching TRBD2 (5 bases). This CDR3 comprises 22 residues. Germline V lookup: CDR1 SGHVS, CDR2 FQNEAQ. V dropped 2 bases and J dropped 3 bases, with 35 bases sitting between them.

This chain uses TRBV13 with TRBJ2-1, with 10 positions matching TRBD2. From germline, CDR1 is PRHDT and CDR2 FYEKMQ (reference sequence). J lost 16 bases, V lost 3 bases, and 6 bases had no gene match. This CDR3 has 12 amino acids. The CDR3 reads CASSFVSGGRFF. The CDR3 DNA follows: TGTGCCAGCAGCTTCGTTAGCGGGGGGCGTTTCTTC.

The gene calls are TRBV7-9 and TRBJ2-1, with D perhaps TRBD2 (6 bases). The CDR3 has 15 amino acids. Trimming left V 5 bases short and J 4 bases short, with 15 bases between. Germline lookup yields CDR1 SEHNR and CDR2 FQNEAQ (reference sequence). In nucleotides, the CDR3 is TGTGCCAGCAGCCAGGCGGGGTGGGGGTACAATGAGCAGTTCTTC. It codes for CASSQAGWGYNEQFF.

V is TRBV30 and J is TRBJ2-3; 11 nucleotides align to TRBD2. The ends lost 4 bases at V and 2 bases at J; junction bases unmatched: 5. Per germline, CDR1 GTSNPN and CDR2 SVGIG (reference sequence). The CDR3 loop spans 15 amino acids. In DNA, the CDR3 is TGTGCCTGGACGTCTAGCGGGGGGTTCACAGATACGCAGTATTTT. Its translation: CAWTSSGGFTDTQYF.

This chain connects TRBV30 to TRBJ2-7; D is perhaps TRBD1 (6 bases). V lost 1 base to trimming and J lost 5 bases, with 9 bases between them. The V gene's germline CDR1 is GTSNPN and CDR2 SVGIG (reference sequence). This CDR3 comprises 12 residues. The CDR3 spells CAWSGTGNEQYV. The CDR3 DNA follows: TGTGCCTGGAGTGGAACAGGGAACGAGCAGTACGTC.

The J gene is TRBJ2-5, the V gene TRBV27; D may be TRBD1 (5 bases). Per the germline V gene, CDR1 is MNHEY and CDR2 is SMNVEV (reference sequence). This CDR3 spans 16 amino acids. V shed 5 bases and J shed 2 bases, with 18 bases lying between them. The CDR3 loop reads CASSVYGARPQETQYF. DNA for the CDR3: TGTGCCAGCAGTGTATATGGGGCCCGACCGCAAGAGACCCAGTACTTC.

This sequence joins TRBV6-6 and TRBJ1-6; D not resolved. This CDR3 contains 16 residues. Germline values: CDR1 MNHNY, CDR2 SVGAGI (reference sequence). V was pared by 3 bases and J by 4 bases, with 13 bases between. The CDR3 region has the DNA TGTGCCAGCAGTTATGAGGCGCCCCGTTATAATTCACCCCTCCACTTT. This sequence encodes CASSYEAPRYNSPLHF.

The chain carries TRBV28 and TRBJ2-1, with 7 nucleotides matching TRBD2. Trimming cost V 6 bases and J 15 bases; bases outside gene matches: 20. CDR3 size: 15 residues. The germline V gene encodes CDR1 MDHEN and CDR2 SYDVKM. In DNA, the CDR3 is TGTGCCAGCAGCCCCGGACTAGGGGCTTTTGGATTGCTGTTCTTC. It is translated as CASSPGLGAFGLLFF. Drawing the rest from reference TRBV28 and TRBJ2-1, the complete variable domain is DVKVTQSSRYLVKRTGEKVFLECVQDMDHENMFWYRQDPGLGLRLIYFSYDVKMKEKGDIPEGYSVSREKKERFSLILESASTNQTSMYLCASSPGLGAFGLLFFGPGTRLTVL.

The table lists this clone with a few counts. V and J are TRBV6-5 and TRBJ1-5; D not certain. V was cut by 5 bases and J by 0 bases, with 8 bases left in between. CDR1 MNHEY and CDR2 SVGAGI come from the germline V gene. The CDR3 consists of 14 residues. The CDR3 loop is CASSQTSSNQPQHF. DNA of the CDR3: TGTGCCAGCAGTCAGACAAGTAGCAATCAGCCCCAGCATTTT.

This clone showed up just once. The CDR3 loop reads CASSWDRGGRREQYF. In DNA, the CDR3 is TGTGCCAGCAGTTGGGACAGGGGAGGGAGAAGGGAGCAGTACTTC. J is TRBJ2-7 and V is TRBV27; 10 positions agree with TRBD1. Germline CDR1 and CDR2: MNHEY and SMNVEV (reference sequence). V lost 4 bases, J lost 7 bases, and 10 bases stayed unmatched. The CDR3 length is 15 residues.

The chain joins TRBV9 to TRBJ2-1; TRBD1 might be the D (5 bases). Trimming cost V 0 bases and J 9 bases, with 10 bases left between them. CDR3 length: 13 residues. The germline V gene encodes CDR1 SGDLS and CDR2 YYNGEE. CDR3 sequence: CASSVEGRGEQFF. The CDR3 region has the DNA TGTGCCAGCAGCGTAGAGGGTAGGGGTGAGCAGTTCTTC.

This chain uses TRBV7-9 with TRBJ2-7; the D gene is possibly TRBD2 (5 bases). Between the trimmed V and J ends, which lost 2 bases and 5 bases, there was a span of 10 bases. CDR1 and CDR2 (germline): SEHNR, FQNEAQ (reference sequence). This CDR3 is 13 amino acids long. The CDR3 protein is CASSLIDGDEQYF. CDR3 bases: TGTGCCAGCAGCTTAATTGACGGGGACGAGCAGTACTTC.

This chain connects TRBV11-2 to TRBJ1-6; 8 nucleotides agree with TRBD1. The CDR3 is made up of 14 amino acids. V gave up 6 bases and J gave up 9 bases; unmatched junction bases: 7. Germline assignment: CDR1 SGHAT and CDR2 FQNNGV. This CDR3 is CASRSGTGLSPLHF. In nucleotides, the CDR3 is TGTGCCAGCAGGTCCGGGACAGGTCTTTCACCCCTCCACTTT.

The chain employs TRBV29-1 and TRBJ2-4; TRBD1 might be the D (5 bases). CDR3 size: 13 residues. Germline V gene lookup returns CDR1 SQVTM and CDR2 ANQGSEA. V was trimmed by 3 bases and J by 1 base, leaving 7 bases between them. The CDR3, as DNA: TGCAGCGTTGACAGGGTGGCCAAAAACATTCAGTACTTC. Translation: CSVDRVAKNIQYF.